This passage covers 24 T cell receptor beta chains from one sample sequenced in a study of blood T cell repertoires in COVID-19. Only in-frame clones appear in the TCRdb table, and some are missing; sequencing was by immunoSEQ multiplex PCR. The table records about 81,000 clones, around 88% of them present only once. Sequenced sample: peripheral blood. The source of these receptors is a woman of 80 years or more with acute or convalescent COVID-19.

The genes are TRBV18 and TRBJ1-1; TRBD1 agrees at 9 bases. With 5 bases clipped from V and 4 bases from J, the junction kept 8 bases outside the gene matches. Germline V lookup: CDR1 KGHSH, CDR2 LQKENI. The CDR3 length is 15 residues. As DNA, the CDR3 is TGTGCCAGCTCAACATCCGGGACAGGGACCACTGAAGCTTTCTTT. The encoded protein is CASSTSGTGTTEAFF.

The chain has TRBV5-1 and TRBJ2-5; a weak D match, TRBD2 (5 bases). The CDR3 has 14 residues. Germline CDR1 SGHRS, CDR2 YFSETQ. V was clipped by 2 bases and J by 5 bases, with 13 bases between them. The CDR3 loop reads CASSFSGKKETQYF. The CDR3 region has the DNA TGCGCCAGCAGCTTTTCGGGAAAGAAGGAGACCCAGTACTTC.

This clone was seen only a few times. The chain links TRBV30 to TRBJ1-5; D gene uncertain. This CDR3 comprises 14 residues. The V gene's germline CDR1 is GTSNPN and CDR2 SVGIG (reference sequence). Trimming pared 0 bases from V and 4 bases from J, leaving 10 bases between. The CDR3 region is CAWSVTTGNQPQHF. The CDR3 region has the DNA TGTGCCTGGAGTGTAACTACGGGGAATCAGCCCCAGCATTTT.

This clone was seen only a few times. The chain carries TRBV7-3 and TRBJ2-2; 7 nucleotides match TRBD1. V lost 5 bases and J lost 5; bases outside the gene matches: 8. The germline CDR1 and CDR2 sequences are SGHTA and FQGTGA. This CDR3 contains 15 residues. CDR3 bases: TGTGCCAGCAGCCCCGACAGGGTTCGAACCGGGGAGCTGTTTTTT. Amino acids: CASSPDRVRTGELFF.

The chain combines TRBV19 with TRBJ1-1; 8 bases map to TRBD1. The J segment lost 6 bases and the V segment lost 3 bases, leaving 9 bases of the junction unmatched. This CDR3 has 15 residues. Germline CDR1 reads LNHDA; CDR2 reads SQIVND (reference sequence). CDR3 sequence reads: CASSMLRQGRPEAFF. The CDR3, as DNA: TGTGCCAGTAGTATGCTTCGACAGGGGAGACCTGAAGCTTTCTTT.

The chain recombines TRBV2 with TRBJ2-5; tentative D call: TRBD2 (7 bases). Trimming cost V 4 bases and J 1 base, with 19 bases left between them. Germline lookup yields CDR1 SNHLY and CDR2 FYNNEI. The CDR3 totals 17 residues. The CDR3 DNA sequence: TGTGCCAGCAGTGTTCCACAGGGAGCGGGGTTCCAAGAGACCCAGTACTTC. Translating gives CASSVPQGAGFQETQYF. Full variable domain (rest looked up from reference TRBV2 and TRBJ2-5): EPEVTQTPSHQVTQMGQEVILRCVPISNHLYFYWYRQILGQKVEFLVSFYNNEISEKSEIFDDQFSVERPDGSNFTLKIRSTKLEDSAMYFCASSVPQGAGFQETQYFGPGTRLLVL.

The chain carries TRBV4-1 and TRBJ2-6; 7 bases map to TRBD1. CDR1 MGHRA and CDR2 YSYEKL come from the germline V gene. This CDR3 is 18 amino acids long. With V trimmed by 5 bases and J by 0 bases, 10 bases remained unmatched. In DNA form, the CDR3 reads TGCGCCAGCAGCGCCCGGGACAGCCCCCGCTCTGGGGCCAACGTCCTGACTTTC. Its protein is CASSARDSPRSGANVLTF.

The chain is built from TRBV20-1 and TRBJ1-2; D is ambiguous. CDR3 length: 11 amino acids. Germline V lookup: CDR1 DFQATT, CDR2 SNEGSKA (reference sequence). V gave up 4 bases and J gave up 8 bases, with 11 bases separating them. The CDR3 DNA is TGCAGTGCTACGGACTCTTGGGGCTACACCTTC. It encodes CSATDSWGYTF.

The chain carries TRBV15 and TRBJ2-2, with 10 bases lining up with TRBD1. The CDR3 totals 17 residues. CDR1 is LNHNV, CDR2 YYDKDF, per germline (reference sequence). J lost 4 bases, V lost 2 bases, and 7 bases had no gene match. The CDR3 sequence: CATSRTRDRGSTGELFF. CDR3 DNA sequence: TGTGCCACCAGCAGAACCCGGGACAGGGGTTCCACCGGGGAGCTGTTTTTT.

CDR3 sequence: CASSEDRGDNVLTF. The CDR3 DNA reads TGTGCCAGCAGTGAAGACAGGGGTGACAACGTCCTGACTTTC. This chain connects TRBV2 to TRBJ2-6; 7 bases agree with TRBD1. The V segment lost 1 base and the J segment 9 bases; nucleotides outside the gene matches: 3. The CDR3 length is 14 residues. Germline V gives CDR1 SNHLY, CDR2 FYNNEI.

The chain couples TRBV12-5 to TRBJ2-5, with D maybe TRBD2 (6 bases). The CDR3 has 15 residues. CDR1 is LGHNT, CDR2 FRNRAP, per germline. V was pared by 1 base and J by 2 bases, with 11 bases between. In nucleotides, the CDR3 is TGTGCTAGTGGTTTGGGGGGACTGGCTCAAGAGACCCAGTACTTC. Translated, it gives CASGLGGLAQETQYF.

A single count supports this clone. The rearrangement uses TRBV5-1 and TRBJ1-4, with TRBD1 matching over 7 bases. CDR1 SGHRS and CDR2 YFSETQ come from the germline V gene. V lost 5 bases and J lost 6; bases outside the gene matches: 10. There are 15 residues in the CDR3. The CDR3 bases are TGCGCCAGCAGTTTTAGTGGGACAGCGGATGAAAAACTGTTTTTT. It is translated as CASSFSGTADEKLFF.

The V call is TRBV30, the J call TRBJ2-4, with D uncertain. V dropped 3 bases and J dropped 4 bases, with 13 bases sitting between them. There are 14 residues in the CDR3. The V gene's germline CDR1 is GTSNPN and CDR2 SVGIG (reference sequence). CDR3 bases: TGTGCCTGGAGCCCCCGGGTCAAGAAAAACATTCAGTACTTC. This sequence encodes CAWSPRVKKNIQYF.

This chain links TRBV19 with TRBJ2-1; a weak D match, TRBD1 (6 bases). V lost 4 bases and J 3 bases, leaving 13 bases between the germline ends. This CDR3 spans 15 amino acids. The germline V gene has CDR1 LNHDA and CDR2 SQIVND (reference sequence). The CDR3 loop reads CASSRDTSNYNEQFF. In DNA, the CDR3 is TGTGCCAGTAGTAGGGACACCTCAAACTACAATGAGCAGTTCTTC.

The chain recombines TRBV4-2 with TRBJ1-4; TRBD1 agrees at 8 bases. The germline V gene encodes CDR1 LGHNA and CDR2 YNFKEQ. This CDR3 is 15 amino acids long. The V segment lost 4 bases and the J segment 8 bases; nucleotides outside the gene matches: 9. In DNA form, the CDR3 reads TGTGCCAGCAGCCCGGAGGCAGGGGGCGAGGAAAAACTGTTTTTT. It encodes CASSPEAGGEEKLFF.

V is TRBV19 and J is TRBJ2-6, with D perhaps matching TRBD1 (6 bases). CDR1 is LNHDA and CDR2 is SQIVND in the germline V gene (reference sequence). The CDR3 length is 16 residues. The V end lost 7 bases, the J end lost 4 bases, and 17 bases lay between the germline ends. The CDR3 loop is CASMRQVGSGANVLTF. The CDR3 DNA is TGTGCCAGTATGAGACAGGTAGGGTCGGGGGCCAACGTCCTGACTTTC.

The CDR3 reads CASRVQMNTEAFF. The CDR3 bases are TGTGCCAGCAGAGTACAAATGAACACTGAAGCTTTCTTT. V is TRBV6-5 and J is TRBJ1-1; the D is unclear. With 6 bases removed from V and 0 bases from J, the gap between germline ends came to 8 bases. Germline assignment: CDR1 MNHEY and CDR2 SVGAGI. The CDR3 is 13 residues long.

The chain recombines TRBV5-4 with TRBJ2-1; weak D call: TRBD1 (5 bases). The CDR3 loop spans 12 amino acids. V was trimmed by 7 bases and J by 6 bases, leaving 11 bases between them. Germline V gene sequence: CDR1 SGHNT, CDR2 YYREEE (reference sequence). CDR3 region: CASGATVNEQFF. In DNA, the CDR3 is TGTGCCAGCGGAGCGACAGTCAATGAGCAGTTCTTC.

V is TRBV7-9 and J is TRBJ2-1; 8 nucleotides match TRBD1. V lost 5 bases, J lost 8 bases, and 8 bases stayed unmatched. CDR3 length equals 14 residues. Per the germline V gene, CDR1 is SEHNR and CDR2 is FQNEAQ (reference sequence). CDR3 residues: CASSLRQGYDEQFF. DNA for the CDR3: TGTGCCAGCAGCCTACGACAGGGGTACGATGAGCAGTTCTTC.

This clone was detected only a few times. The chain combines TRBV12-5 with TRBJ2-1; D remains ambiguous. Germline-derived CDR1 and CDR2 are LGHNT and FRNRAP. The V end was cut by 4 bases, the J end by 12 bases, with 13 bases between. This CDR3 region has 12 residues. The CDR3, as DNA: TGTGCTAGTGGTTCAGGCTCTCTCGGGCAGTTCTTC. This encodes CASGSGSLGQFF.

This sequence joins TRBV10-3 and TRBJ2-1, with no clear D. Trimming took 4 bases from V and 7 from J, leaving 5 bases between them. This CDR3 has 11 residues. CDR1 is ENHRY and CDR2 is SYGVKD in the germline V gene. CDR3 sequence reads: CAISVENEQFF. The DNA of the CDR3 is TGTGCCATCAGTGTGGAGAATGAGCAGTTCTTC.

The chain is built from TRBV6-4 and TRBJ1-1; 8 bases are shared with TRBD1. The V gene end was trimmed by 7 bases and the J gene end by 3 bases; junction bases not matched to a gene: 10. This CDR3 has 15 residues. CDR1 MRHNA and CDR2 SNTAGT come from the germline V gene. CDR3 residues: CASTHIMDRDTEAFF. The CDR3 DNA is TGTGCCAGCACCCACATAATGGACAGGGACACTGAAGCTTTCTTT.

The chain uses TRBV7-6 and TRBJ2-2, with TRBD2 matching 14 bases. The CDR3 is 17 amino acids. The germline V gene has CDR1 SGHVS and CDR2 FNYEAQ. J gave up 0 bases and V 5 bases, and 2 bases lay outside the gene matches. The CDR3 DNA sequence: TGTGCCAGCAGCCAGACTAGCGGGGGGGCGAACACCGGGGAGCTGTTTTTT. This translates into CASSQTSGGANTGELFF.

The chain employs TRBV11-2 and TRBJ1-1, with TRBD1 matching 8 bases. J gave up 0 bases and V 5 bases, and 5 bases lay outside the gene matches. The CDR3 runs to 15 residues. CDR1 is SGHAT and CDR2 is FQNNGV in the germline V gene. CDR3 in amino acids: CASSPGQGLNTEAFF. The CDR3 DNA follows: TGTGCCAGCAGCCCCGGACAGGGTTTGAACACTGAAGCTTTCTTT.